This record looks at one T cell receptor beta chain sequence and its context. Its target is unknown. The data originate from a study of shared clonotypes between healthy human individuals. Assay used: immunoSEQ multiplex PCR; TCRdb lists only in-frame clones, some missing. There are 950,000 to 1,300,000 clones in the sample; about three quarters occur only once, and 1.4% lies in the top ten. With 0 bases removed from V and 5 bases from J, the gap between germline ends came to 10 bases. Germline V lookup: CDR1 GTSNPN, CDR2 SVGIG (reference sequence). There are 13 residues in the CDR3. Study-level points and caveats: What limited the represented genetic and exposure-history diversity was the small number of donors. Non-shared clonotypes were found to have lower generation probabilities than the clonotypes that were shared by all four of the sorted-subset donors. Among donors, sharing of clonotypes was expected to be affected by sequencing depth.

The chain is built from TRBV30 and TRBJ2-5; no clear D gene. The receptor comes from a man aged 18 to 35 in good health. Source material: memory CD4+ T cells sorted from blood. Subset denoted: CD45RA-negative fraction. The CDR3 region has the DNA TGTGCCTGGAGTGTAAAGCTCGGCGAGACCCAGTACTTC. It encodes CAWSVKLGETQYF.